This T cell receptor beta chain was captured by sequencing in a study of tumor and adjacent non-tumor tissue in lung cancer. Study observations and caveats: Tumor TCR diversity, when higher, was linked to shorter survival.

Trimming at V came to 4 bases and at J to 2 bases, leaving 7 bases not matched to a gene. The length of the CDR3 is 16 residues. Note on this clonotype: Its antigen remains unidentified.

RNA was extracted from bulk tissue without any cell sorting. The library came from three nested PCR rounds adapted from ARM-PCR protocols. TCRdb re-analysed the multiplex PCR reads in MiXCR, keeping a single row per CDR3 protein. Among 85,000 to 100,000 distinct CDR3 sequences listed, roughly 70% were seen once. This TCR derives from a man aged 55-75 years with non-small cell lung cancer. The rearrangement uses TRBV12-3 or TRBV12-4 and TRBJ2-3; 9 bases map to TRBD2. Input material: lung tumor tissue. The CDR3 DNA sequence: TGTGCCAGCAGTTCCCAGCGGGGGGCCGTCACAGATACGCAGTATTTT. This encodes CASSSQRGAVTDTQYF.